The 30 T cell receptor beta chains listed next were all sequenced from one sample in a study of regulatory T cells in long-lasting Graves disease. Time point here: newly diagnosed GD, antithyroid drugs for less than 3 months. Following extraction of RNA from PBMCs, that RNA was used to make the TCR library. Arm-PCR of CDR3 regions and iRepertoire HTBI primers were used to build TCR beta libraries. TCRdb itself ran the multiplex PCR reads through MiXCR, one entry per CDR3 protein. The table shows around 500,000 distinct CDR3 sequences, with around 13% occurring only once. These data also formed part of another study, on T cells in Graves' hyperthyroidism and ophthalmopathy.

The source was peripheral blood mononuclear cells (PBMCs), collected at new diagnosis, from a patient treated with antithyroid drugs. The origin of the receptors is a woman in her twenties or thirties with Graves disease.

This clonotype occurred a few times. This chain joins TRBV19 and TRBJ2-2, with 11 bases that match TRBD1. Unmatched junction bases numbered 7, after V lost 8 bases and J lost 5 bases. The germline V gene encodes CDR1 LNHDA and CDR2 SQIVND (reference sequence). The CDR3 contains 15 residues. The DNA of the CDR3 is TGTGCCAGTTCCGGGACAGGGGGATGGACCGGGGAGCTGTTTTTT. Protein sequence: CASSGTGGWTGELFF.

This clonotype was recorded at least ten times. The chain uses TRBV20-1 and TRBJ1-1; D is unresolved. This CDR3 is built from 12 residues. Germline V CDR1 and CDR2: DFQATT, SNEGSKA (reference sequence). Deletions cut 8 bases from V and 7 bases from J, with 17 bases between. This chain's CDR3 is CSPPSPSGEAFF. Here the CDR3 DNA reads TGCAGTCCCCCCTCGCCCAGCGGTGAAGCTTTCTTT.

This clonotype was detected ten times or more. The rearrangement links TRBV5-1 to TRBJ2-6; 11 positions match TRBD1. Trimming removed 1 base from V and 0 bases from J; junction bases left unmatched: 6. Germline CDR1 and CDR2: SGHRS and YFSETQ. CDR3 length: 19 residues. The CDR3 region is CASSLMGQGVGSGANVLTF. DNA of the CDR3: TGCGCCAGCAGCTTGATGGGACAGGGGGTTGGCTCTGGGGCCAACGTCCTGACTTTC.

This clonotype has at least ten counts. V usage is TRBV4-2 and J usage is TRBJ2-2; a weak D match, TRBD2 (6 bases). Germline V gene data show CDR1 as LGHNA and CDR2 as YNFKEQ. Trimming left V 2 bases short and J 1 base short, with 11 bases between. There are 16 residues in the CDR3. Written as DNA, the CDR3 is TGTGCCAGCAGCCAACCCCTCGGGGGGAACACCGGGGAGCTGTTTTTT. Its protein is CASSQPLGGNTGELFF.

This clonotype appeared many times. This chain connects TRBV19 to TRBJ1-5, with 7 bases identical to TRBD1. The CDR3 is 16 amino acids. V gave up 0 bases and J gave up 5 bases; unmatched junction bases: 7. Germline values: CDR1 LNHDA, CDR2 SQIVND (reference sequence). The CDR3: CASSIENRGLYQPQHF. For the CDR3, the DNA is TGTGCCAGTAGTATAGAAAACAGGGGTCTTTATCAGCCCCAGCATTTT. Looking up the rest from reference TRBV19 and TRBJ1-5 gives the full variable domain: DGGITQSPKYLFRKEGQNVTLSCEQNLNHDAMYWYRQDPGQGLRLIYYSQIVNDFQKGDIAEGYSVSREKKESFPLTVTSAQKNPTAFYLCASSIENRGLYQPQHFGDGTRLSIL.

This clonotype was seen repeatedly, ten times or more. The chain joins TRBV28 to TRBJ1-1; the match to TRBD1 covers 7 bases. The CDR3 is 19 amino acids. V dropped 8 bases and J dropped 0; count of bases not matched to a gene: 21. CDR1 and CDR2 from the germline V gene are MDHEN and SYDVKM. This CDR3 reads CASGYRGWGAQNMNTEAFF. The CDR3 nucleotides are TGTGCCAGCGGATACAGGGGTTGGGGGGCCCAGAACATGAACACTGAAGCTTTCTTT.

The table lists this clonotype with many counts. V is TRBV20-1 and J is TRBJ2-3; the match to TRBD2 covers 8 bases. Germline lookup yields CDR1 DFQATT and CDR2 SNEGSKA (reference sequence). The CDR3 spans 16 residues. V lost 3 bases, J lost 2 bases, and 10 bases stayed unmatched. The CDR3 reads CSARIAGRITTDTQYF. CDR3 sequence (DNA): TGCAGTGCTAGGATAGCGGGGCGGATCACCACAGATACGCAGTATTTT.

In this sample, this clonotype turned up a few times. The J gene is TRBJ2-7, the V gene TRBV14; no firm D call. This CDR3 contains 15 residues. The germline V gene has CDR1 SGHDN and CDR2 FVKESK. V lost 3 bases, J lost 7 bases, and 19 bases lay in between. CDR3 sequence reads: CASSQEDWGLYEQYF. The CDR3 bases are TGTGCCAGCAGCCAGGAAGACTGGGGTCTTTATGAGCAGTACTTC.

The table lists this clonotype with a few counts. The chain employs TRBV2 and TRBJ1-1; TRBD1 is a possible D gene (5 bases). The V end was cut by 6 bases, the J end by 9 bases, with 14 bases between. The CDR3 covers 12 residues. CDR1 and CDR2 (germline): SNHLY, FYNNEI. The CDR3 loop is CASSGDGNKAFF. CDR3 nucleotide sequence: TGTGCCAGCAGCGGGGACGGAAACAAAGCTTTCTTT.

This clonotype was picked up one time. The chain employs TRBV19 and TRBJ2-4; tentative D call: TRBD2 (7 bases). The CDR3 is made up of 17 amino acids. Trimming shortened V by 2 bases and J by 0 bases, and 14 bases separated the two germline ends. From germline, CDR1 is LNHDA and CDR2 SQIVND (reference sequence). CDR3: CASSIWGEGVAKNIQYF. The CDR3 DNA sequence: TGTGCCAGTAGTATATGGGGGGAGGGGGTAGCCAAAAACATTCAGTACTTC.

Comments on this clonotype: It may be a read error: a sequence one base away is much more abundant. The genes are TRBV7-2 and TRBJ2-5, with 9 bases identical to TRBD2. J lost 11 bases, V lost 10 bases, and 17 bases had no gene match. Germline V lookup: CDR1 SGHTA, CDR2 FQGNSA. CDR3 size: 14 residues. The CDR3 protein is CANLAGGPPNEQYF. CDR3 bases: TGTGCCAACTTGGCGGGAGGGCCCCCCAATGAGCAGTACTTC. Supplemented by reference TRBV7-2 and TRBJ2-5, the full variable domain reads GAGVSQSPSNKVTEKGKDVELRCDPISGHTALYWYRQSLGQGLEFLIYFQGNSAPDKSGLPSDRFSAERTGGSVSTLTIQRTQQEDSAVYLCANLAGGPPNEQYFGPGTRLLVL.

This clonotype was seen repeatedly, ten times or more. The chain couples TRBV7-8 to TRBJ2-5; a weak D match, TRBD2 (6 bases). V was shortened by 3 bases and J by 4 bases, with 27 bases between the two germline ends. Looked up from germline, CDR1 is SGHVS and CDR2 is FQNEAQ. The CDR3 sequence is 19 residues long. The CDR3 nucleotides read TGTGCCAGCAGCTTGTTTCGCCGGACGGGGGAACAAACGGGAGAGACCCAGTACTTC. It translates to CASSLFRRTGEQTGETQYF.

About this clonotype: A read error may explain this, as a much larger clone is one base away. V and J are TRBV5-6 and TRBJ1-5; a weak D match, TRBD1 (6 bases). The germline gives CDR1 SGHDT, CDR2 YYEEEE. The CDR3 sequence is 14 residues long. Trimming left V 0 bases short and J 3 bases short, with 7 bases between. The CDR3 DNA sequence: TGTGCCAGCAGCTTGGGGACAGTCAATCAGCCCCAGCATTTT. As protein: CASSLGTVNQPQHF.

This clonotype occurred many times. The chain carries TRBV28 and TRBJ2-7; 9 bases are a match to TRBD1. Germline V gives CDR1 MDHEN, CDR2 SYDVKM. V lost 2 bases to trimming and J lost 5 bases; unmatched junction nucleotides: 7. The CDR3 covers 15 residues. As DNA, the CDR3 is TGTGCCAGCAGTTTAGGAGGACAGGGGCCCAACGAGCAGTACTTC. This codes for CASSLGGQGPNEQYF. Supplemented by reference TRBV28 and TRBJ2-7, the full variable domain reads DVKVTQSSRYLVKRTGEKVFLECVQDMDHENMFWYRQDPGLGLRLIYFSYDVKMKEKGDIPEGYSVSREKKERFSLILESASTNQTSMYLCASSLGGQGPNEQYFGPGTRLTVT.

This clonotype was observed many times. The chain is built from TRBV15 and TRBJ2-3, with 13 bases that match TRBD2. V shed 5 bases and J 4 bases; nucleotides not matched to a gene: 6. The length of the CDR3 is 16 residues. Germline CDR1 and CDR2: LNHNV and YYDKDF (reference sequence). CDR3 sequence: CATSLLAGGGPDTQYF. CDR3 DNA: TGTGCCACCAGCTTACTAGCGGGAGGGGGCCCAGATACGCAGTATTTT.

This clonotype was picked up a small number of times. The DNA for the CDR3 is TGTGCCAGCAGTCCCTTACTAGCGAGAGAGGACGAGCAGTTCTTC. Protein: CASSPLLAREDEQFF. The chain uses TRBV25-1 and TRBJ2-1; 7 bases match TRBD2. Unmatched junction bases numbered 14, after V lost 5 bases and J lost 10 bases. Germline CDR1 reads MGHDK; CDR2 reads SYGVNS. The CDR3 runs to 15 residues.

This CDR3 is CSVDDRAGAYGYTF. In DNA, the CDR3 is TGCAGCGTAGACGACAGGGCGGGGGCCTATGGCTACACCTTC. The chain is built from TRBV29-1 and TRBJ1-2; 7 bases agree with TRBD1. The junction had 11 bases not matched to a gene; V was cut back by 6 bases and J by 4 bases. The CDR3 contains 14 residues. Germline CDR1 SQVTM, CDR2 ANQGSEA.

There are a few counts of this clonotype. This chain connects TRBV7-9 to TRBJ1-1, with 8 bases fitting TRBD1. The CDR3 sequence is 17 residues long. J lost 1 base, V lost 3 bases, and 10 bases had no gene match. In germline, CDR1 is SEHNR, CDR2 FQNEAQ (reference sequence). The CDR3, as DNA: TGTGCCAGCAGCTTTCCGGACAGGGCGATCGAGAACACTGAAGCTTTCTTT. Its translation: CASSFPDRAIENTEAFF.

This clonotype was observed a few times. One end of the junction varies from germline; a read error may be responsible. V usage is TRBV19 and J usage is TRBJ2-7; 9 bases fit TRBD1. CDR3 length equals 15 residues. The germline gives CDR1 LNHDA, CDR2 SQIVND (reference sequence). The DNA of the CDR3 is TGTGCCAATAGTCTTCACGGGACAGGGCCCTACGAGCAGTACTTC. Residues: CANSLHGTGPYEQYF.

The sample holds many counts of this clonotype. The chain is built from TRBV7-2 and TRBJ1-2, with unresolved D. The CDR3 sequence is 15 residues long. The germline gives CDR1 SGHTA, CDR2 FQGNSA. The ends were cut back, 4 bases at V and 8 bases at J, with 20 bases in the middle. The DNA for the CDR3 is TGTGCCAGCAGCTCCCGAGTCGGGTTCCCGGGAGGCTACACCTTC. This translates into CASSSRVGFPGGYTF.

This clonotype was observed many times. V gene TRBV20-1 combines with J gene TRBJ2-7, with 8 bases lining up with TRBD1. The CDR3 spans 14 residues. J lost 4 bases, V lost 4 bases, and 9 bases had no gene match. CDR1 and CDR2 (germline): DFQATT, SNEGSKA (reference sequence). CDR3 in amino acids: CSATTQGALYEQYF. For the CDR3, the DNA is TGCAGTGCTACTACTCAGGGGGCGTTATACGAGCAGTACTTC.

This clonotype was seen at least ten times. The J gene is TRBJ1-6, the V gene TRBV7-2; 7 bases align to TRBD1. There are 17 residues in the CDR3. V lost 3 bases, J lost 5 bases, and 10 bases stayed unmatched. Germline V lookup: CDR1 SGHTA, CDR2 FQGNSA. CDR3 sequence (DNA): TGTGCCAGCAGCTTGGTACGAGGACAGGTTAATAATTCACCCCTCCACTTT. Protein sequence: CASSLVRGQVNNSPLHF.

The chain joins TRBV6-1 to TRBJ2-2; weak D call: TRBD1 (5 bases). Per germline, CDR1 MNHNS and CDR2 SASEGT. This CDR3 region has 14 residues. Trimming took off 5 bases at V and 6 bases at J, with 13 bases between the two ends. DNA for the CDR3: TGTGCCAGCAGTCGCCAAGGGGTCCCCGGGGAGCTGTTTTTT. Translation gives CASSRQGVPGELFF.

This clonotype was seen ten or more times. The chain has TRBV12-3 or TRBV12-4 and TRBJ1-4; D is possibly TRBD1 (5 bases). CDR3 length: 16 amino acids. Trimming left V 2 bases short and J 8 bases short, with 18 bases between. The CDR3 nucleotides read TGTGCCAGCAGTTTAACGGTCTGGGGGATGGTCGAAAAACTGTTTTTT. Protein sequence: CASSLTVWGMVEKLFF.

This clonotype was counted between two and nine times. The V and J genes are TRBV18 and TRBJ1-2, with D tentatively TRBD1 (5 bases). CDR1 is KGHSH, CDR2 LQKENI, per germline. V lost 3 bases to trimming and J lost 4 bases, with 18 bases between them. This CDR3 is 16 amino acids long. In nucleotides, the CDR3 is TGTGCCAGCTCACCGAACCCAGGGCCGGCCTCCTATGGCTACACCTTC. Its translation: CASSPNPGPASYGYTF.

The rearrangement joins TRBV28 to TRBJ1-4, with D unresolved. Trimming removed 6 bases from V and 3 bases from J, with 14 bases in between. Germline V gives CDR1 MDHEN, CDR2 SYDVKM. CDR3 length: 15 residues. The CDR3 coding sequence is TGTGCCAGCAGCCCCGGACGGCCTCCTAATGAAAAACTGTTTTTT. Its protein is CASSPGRPPNEKLFF.

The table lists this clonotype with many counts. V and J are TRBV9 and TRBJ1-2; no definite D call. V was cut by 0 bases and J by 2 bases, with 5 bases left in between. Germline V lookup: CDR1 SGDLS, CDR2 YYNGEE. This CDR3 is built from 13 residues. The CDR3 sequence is CASSVEGNYGYTF. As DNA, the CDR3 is TGTGCCAGCAGCGTAGAGGGCAACTATGGCTACACCTTC.

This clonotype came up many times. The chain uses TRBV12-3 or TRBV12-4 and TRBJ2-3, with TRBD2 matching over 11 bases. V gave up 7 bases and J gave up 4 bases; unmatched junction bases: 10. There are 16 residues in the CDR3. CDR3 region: CASKHITSGSADTQYF. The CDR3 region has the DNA TGTGCCAGCAAACATATAACTAGCGGGAGTGCAGATACGCAGTATTTT.

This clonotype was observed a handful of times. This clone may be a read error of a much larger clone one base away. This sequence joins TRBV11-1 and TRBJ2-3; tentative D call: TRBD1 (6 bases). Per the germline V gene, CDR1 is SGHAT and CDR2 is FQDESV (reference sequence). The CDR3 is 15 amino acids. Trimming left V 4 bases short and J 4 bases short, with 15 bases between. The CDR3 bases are TGTGCCAGCAGCTATCCCGGGACATTCCCAGATACGCAGTATTTT. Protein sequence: CASSYPGTFPDTQYF.

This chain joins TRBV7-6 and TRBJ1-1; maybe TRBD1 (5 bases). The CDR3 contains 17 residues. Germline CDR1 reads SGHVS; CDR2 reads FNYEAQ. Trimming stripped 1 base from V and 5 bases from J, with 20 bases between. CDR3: CASSLGSWGPTGTEAFF. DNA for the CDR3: TGTGCCAGCAGCTTAGGTTCATGGGGACCTACTGGGACTGAAGCTTTCTTT.